There are many counts of the clone carrying this T cell receptor beta chain. Amplification of TCR beta CDR3 regions used RNA as the template. HTBI primers were used for first-round RT-PCR of the TCR CDR3. TCRdb independently ran MiXCR on the multiplex PCR reads; one entry per CDR3 protein. The sample consists of 350,000 to 400,000 distinct CDR3 sequences, about 16% of them appearing once. CDR1 is MDHEN and CDR2 is SYDVKM in the germline V gene. The CDR3 sequence is 15 residues long. The V segment lost 8 bases and the J segment 7 bases; nucleotides outside the gene matches: 13. This entry comes from a study of T cells in Graves' hyperthyroidism and ophthalmopathy.

The rearrangement links TRBV28 to TRBJ1-2; TRBD1 matches at 10 bases. This TCR was recovered from a woman between 25 and 40 years old with Graves' hyperthyroidism. The sample comprised blood. The CDR3 region has the DNA TGTGCCAGCGCCATGGCTGACAGGGGGCTGGGTGGCTACACCTTC. Protein product: CASAMADRGLGGYTF.